This T cell receptor (beta chain) originates from a study of cytomegalovirus exposure and HLA in healthy donors. The V gene lost 2 bases and the J gene lost 0 bases, with 17 bases spanning the gap. The CDR3 totals 18 residues. Germline V gene lookup returns CDR1 GTSNPN and CDR2 SVGIG (reference sequence). 13 Jbeta primers and 60 Vbeta primers were used for the PCR. Only in-frame clones appear in the TCRdb table, and some are missing; sequencing was by immunoSEQ multiplex PCR. Here the sample spans around 130,000 clones, less than 85% being singletons. V usage is TRBV30 and J usage is TRBJ2-6; TRBD1 is a possible D gene (6 bases). The specimen was PBMCs. The TCR was taken from a woman between 35 and 50 years old in good health and CMV-seropositive. DNA for the CDR3: TGTGCCTGGAGTAACTTGGGACAATCTGGCTCTGGGGCCAACGTCCTGACTTTC. Translation: CAWSNLGQSGSGANVLTF.